The present T cell receptor beta chain was sequenced within a study of spatial heterogeneity in lung cancer. About the research overall: Counts of TCR transcripts in tumor regions tracked strongly with a T cell module score that came from matched bulk RNA-seq.

Findings and limits, study-wide: When ubiquitous and regional expanded TCRs were counted, their numbers tracked ubiquitous and regional nonsynonymous mutations, respectively. Expanded alpha and beta TCR counts within tumors tracked tumor mutation counts.

TCRdb re-called the 5' RACE reads with MiXCR, one entry per CDR3 protein. The table lists around 7,900 distinct CDR3 sequences, more than 13% of them singletons. Time point indicated: sample taken at primary tumor resection. The cohort: roughly 72 early-stage, untreated non-small cell lung cancer patients. This clonotype qualifies as medium-sized (0.01 to 0.1%). As yet, its antigen is unknown. Because this beta chain is a stray read in a library intended to capture alpha chains, its abundance should not be given much weight. V shed 1 base and J 7 bases; nucleotides not matched to a gene: 8. The germline gives CDR1 MNHEY, CDR2 SVGEGT. This CDR3 has 16 residues.

The chain carries TRBV6-2 or TRBV6-3 and TRBJ2-3, with 10 bases lining up with TRBD1. Sequencing was performed on lung tumor tissue, taken at surgery. The clonotype comes from a female donor with early-stage non-small cell lung cancer. The DNA for the CDR3 is TGTGCCAGCAGTTACTTACCGGGACAGGGGTTTCATACGCAGTATTTT. Residues: CASSYLPGQGFHTQYF.